This T cell receptor beta chain was recorded in a study of response to subunit inactivated influenza vaccine (dated by TCRdb to the late 2010s). Some background on the complete study: The study used deep quantitative T cell receptor repertoire profiling to track responses to a trivalent subunit inactivated influenza vaccine.

The CDR3 holds 13 amino acids from the cysteine to the phenylalanine. Only CDR3 DNA remains: 39 bases, in frame from the first base. V sheds 2 bases and J sheds 12 bases, leaving 14 bases between their ends. The library was obtained by RT-PCR. The data were produced on an Illumina HiSeq 2500. Clones were called with MiXCR by TCRdb after fastp trimmed the public reads at Q25, and only in-frame beta chains were retained. Each CDR3 protein gets just one entry, which takes the most common genes and DNA from the rows behind it. This sample is represented by approximately 310,000 distinct CDR3 sequences; 20% to 25% of them were singletons. Roughly a tenth of the sample goes to the ten largest clones. The paper as a whole reports these results and caveats: The authors proposed that each seasonal influenza vaccination may bring in only a limited number of new T cells.

In its sample, this clonotype was seen a few times. The specificity of this receptor is unknown. Base qualities are not at hand, and no much larger clone is one base apart. Sequenced material: PBMCs from blood, taken approximately 20 months after vaccination. The rearranged segments are TRBV12-3 or TRBV12-4 and TRBJ2-1; the D region possibly corresponds to TRBD1 (6 bases align). The clonotype originates from a man between 50 and 75 years old who received an inactivated influenza vaccine. Donor details come from another sample of the same person, matched by shared clones. The CDR3 reads as follows: CASSLQGPGRQFF. The DNA sequence follows: TGTGCCAGCAGTTTACAGGGGCCGGGCCGGCAGTTCTTC.